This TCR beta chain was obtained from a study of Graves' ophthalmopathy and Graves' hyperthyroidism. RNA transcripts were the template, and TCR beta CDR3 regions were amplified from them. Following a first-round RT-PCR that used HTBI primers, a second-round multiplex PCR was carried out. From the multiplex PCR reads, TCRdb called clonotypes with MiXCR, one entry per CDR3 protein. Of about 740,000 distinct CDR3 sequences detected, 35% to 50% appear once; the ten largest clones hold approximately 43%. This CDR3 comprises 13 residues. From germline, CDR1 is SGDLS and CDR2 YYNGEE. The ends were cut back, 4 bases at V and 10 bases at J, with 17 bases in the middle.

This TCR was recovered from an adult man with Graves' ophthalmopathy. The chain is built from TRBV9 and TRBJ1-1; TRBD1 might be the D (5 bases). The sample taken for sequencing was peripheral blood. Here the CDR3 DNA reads TGTGCCAGCAGCTTGGGGGGGGGTAGAGGAGCTTTCTTT. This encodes CASSLGGGRGAFF.